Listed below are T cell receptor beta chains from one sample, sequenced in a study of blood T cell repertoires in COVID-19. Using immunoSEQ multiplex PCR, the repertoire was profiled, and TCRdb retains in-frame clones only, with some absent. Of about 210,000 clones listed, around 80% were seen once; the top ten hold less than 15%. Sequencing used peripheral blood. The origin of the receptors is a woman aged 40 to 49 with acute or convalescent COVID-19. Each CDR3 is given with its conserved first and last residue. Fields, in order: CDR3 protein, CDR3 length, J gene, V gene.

CDR3: CASSSLRQVIDYGYTF; length: 16; J: TRBJ1-2; V: TRBV7-9
CDR3: CASSELGPAYEQYF; length: 14; J: TRBJ2-7; V: TRBV6-1
CDR3: CASSLRWGGNTEAFF; length: 15; J: TRBJ1-1; V: TRBV5-4
CDR3: CASSDAGHNEQFF; length: 13; J: TRBJ2-1; V: TRBV6-4
CDR3: CASSYGGTQNTEAFF; length: 15; J: TRBJ1-1; V: TRBV6-5
CDR3: CASSLHLQGRSDGYTF; length: 16; J: TRBJ1-2; V: TRBV7-2
CDR3: CASRLSPGDSLYEQYF; length: 16; J: TRBJ2-7; V: TRBV5-1
CDR3: CASSATGTGLYEQYF; length: 15; J: TRBJ2-7; V: TRBV5-5
CDR3: CASIMTGGAFF; length: 11; J: TRBJ1-1; V: TRBV2
CDR3: CATSDPGQGAYEQYF; length: 15; J: TRBJ2-7; V: TRBV24-1
CDR3: CASSQELAGGPETQYF; length: 16; J: TRBJ2-5; V: TRBV14
CDR3: CASRDRDNQPQHF; length: 13; J: TRBJ1-5; V: TRBV10-2
CDR3: CASSVTGGDYEQYF; length: 14; J: TRBJ2-7; V: TRBV6-5
CDR3: CASSKEGTDNYGYTF; length: 15; J: TRBJ1-2; V: TRBV21-1
CDR3: CASNAGGRVETQYF; length: 14; J: TRBJ2-5; V: TRBV28
CDR3: CASSPFIRTGPWETQYF; length: 17; J: TRBJ2-5; V: TRBV27
CDR3: CASSFGEGGSPLHF; length: 14; J: TRBJ1-6; V: TRBV5-1
CDR3: CAARDTPAGANVLTF; length: 15; J: TRBJ2-6; V: TRBV19
CDR3: CASRQGLSPLHF; length: 12; J: TRBJ1-6; V: TRBV27
CDR3: CATSEGLAGKVSRGNEQFF; length: 19; J: TRBJ2-1; V: TRBV24-1
CDR3: CASSAGQGLGLFF; length: 13; J: TRBJ1-4; V: TRBV12-3/TRBV12-4
CDR3: CASFDRIRNTEAFF; length: 14; J: TRBJ1-1; V: TRBV6-4
CDR3: CATRDRGLYEQYF; length: 13; J: TRBJ2-7; V: TRBV19
CDR3: CASSPRTAAPLHF; length: 13; J: TRBJ1-6; V: TRBV12-3/TRBV12-4
CDR3: CASSYQRGVRTGELFF; length: 16; J: TRBJ2-2; V: TRBV19
CDR3: CAWRRLAGGPSYNEQFF; length: 17; J: TRBJ2-1; V: TRBV30
CDR3: CASSLIGVNEQFF; length: 13; J: TRBJ2-1; V: TRBV5-1
CDR3: CASAGTTNYGYTF; length: 13; J: TRBJ1-2; V: TRBV11-1
CDR3: CASSEGTVYEQYF; length: 13; J: TRBJ2-7; V: TRBV2
CDR3: CASRNRAAGTEAFF; length: 14; J: TRBJ1-1; V: TRBV25-1
CDR3: CASSQGAGGRYYGYTF; length: 16; J: TRBJ1-2; V: TRBV7-9
CDR3: CSVADTDTQYF; length: 11; J: TRBJ2-3; V: TRBV20-1
CDR3: CASRRQGVENTEAFF; length: 15; J: TRBJ1-1; V: TRBV6-5
CDR3: CASSPRPGQGGEKLFF; length: 16; J: TRBJ1-4; V: TRBV18
CDR3: CSVFAGDTGELFF; length: 13; J: TRBJ2-2; V: TRBV29-1
CDR3: CASSVGVGSGITDTQYF; length: 17; J: TRBJ2-3; V: TRBV9
CDR3: CASSLGWIQDRVGQPQHF; length: 18; J: TRBJ1-5; V: TRBV5-8